What follows describes a single T cell receptor (beta chain). The sample comes from a study of T cells after yellow fever vaccination. The V segment lost 0 bases and the J segment 7 bases; nucleotides outside the gene matches: 11. CDR1 and CDR2 from the germline V gene are DFQATT and SNEGSKA (reference sequence). CDR3 length equals 16 residues. TCRdb reanalysed the 5' RACE reads using MiXCR and keeps one entry per CDR3 protein. The data hold around 550,000 distinct CDR3 sequences, with about a fifth observed a single time. Sequenced here: PBMCs, sampled 15 days after the yellow fever booster vaccination. This receptor was taken from a man in his thirties or forties who received the YFV17D yellow fever vaccine. The V and J genes are TRBV20-1 and TRBJ2-4, with 8 bases matching TRBD2. CDR3 nucleotides: TGCAGTGCTAGAGAGGTAGCGGGGTACTCCAGGAACATTCAGTACTTC. Its protein is CSAREVAGYSRNIQYF.